The clone carrying this T cell receptor (beta chain) was seen more than once but under ten times. The antigen remains undetermined. Primers used in a second PCR of roughly 6 to 12 cycles were a sample-barcoded 5' primer and a J-beta primer mix. TCRdb passed the 5' RACE reads through MiXCR, listing each CDR3 protein once. There are about 1,800,000 distinct CDR3 sequences in the sample; over 25% occur only once, and 7.7% lies in the top ten. These data are taken from a study of blood T cells in healthy people across ages. Overall study context: Using template switching, researchers captured about one barcoded beta molecule for each two T cells. Findings of the study overall: Correlation between TCR beta diversity and naive T cell percentage was strong.

With V trimmed by 6 bases and J by 8 bases, 9 bases remained unmatched. Looked up from germline, CDR1 is ENHRY and CDR2 is SYGVKD. The CDR3 extends over 14 amino acids. Input material: blood. This clonotype was sampled from a woman in her twenties or thirties in good health. The V gene is TRBV10-3, the J gene TRBJ1-4, with TRBD1 matching over 7 bases. The CDR3 spells CAISEDRFGEKLFF. CDR3 nucleotides: TGTGCCATCAGCGAGGACAGGTTTGGGGAAAAACTGTTTTTT.